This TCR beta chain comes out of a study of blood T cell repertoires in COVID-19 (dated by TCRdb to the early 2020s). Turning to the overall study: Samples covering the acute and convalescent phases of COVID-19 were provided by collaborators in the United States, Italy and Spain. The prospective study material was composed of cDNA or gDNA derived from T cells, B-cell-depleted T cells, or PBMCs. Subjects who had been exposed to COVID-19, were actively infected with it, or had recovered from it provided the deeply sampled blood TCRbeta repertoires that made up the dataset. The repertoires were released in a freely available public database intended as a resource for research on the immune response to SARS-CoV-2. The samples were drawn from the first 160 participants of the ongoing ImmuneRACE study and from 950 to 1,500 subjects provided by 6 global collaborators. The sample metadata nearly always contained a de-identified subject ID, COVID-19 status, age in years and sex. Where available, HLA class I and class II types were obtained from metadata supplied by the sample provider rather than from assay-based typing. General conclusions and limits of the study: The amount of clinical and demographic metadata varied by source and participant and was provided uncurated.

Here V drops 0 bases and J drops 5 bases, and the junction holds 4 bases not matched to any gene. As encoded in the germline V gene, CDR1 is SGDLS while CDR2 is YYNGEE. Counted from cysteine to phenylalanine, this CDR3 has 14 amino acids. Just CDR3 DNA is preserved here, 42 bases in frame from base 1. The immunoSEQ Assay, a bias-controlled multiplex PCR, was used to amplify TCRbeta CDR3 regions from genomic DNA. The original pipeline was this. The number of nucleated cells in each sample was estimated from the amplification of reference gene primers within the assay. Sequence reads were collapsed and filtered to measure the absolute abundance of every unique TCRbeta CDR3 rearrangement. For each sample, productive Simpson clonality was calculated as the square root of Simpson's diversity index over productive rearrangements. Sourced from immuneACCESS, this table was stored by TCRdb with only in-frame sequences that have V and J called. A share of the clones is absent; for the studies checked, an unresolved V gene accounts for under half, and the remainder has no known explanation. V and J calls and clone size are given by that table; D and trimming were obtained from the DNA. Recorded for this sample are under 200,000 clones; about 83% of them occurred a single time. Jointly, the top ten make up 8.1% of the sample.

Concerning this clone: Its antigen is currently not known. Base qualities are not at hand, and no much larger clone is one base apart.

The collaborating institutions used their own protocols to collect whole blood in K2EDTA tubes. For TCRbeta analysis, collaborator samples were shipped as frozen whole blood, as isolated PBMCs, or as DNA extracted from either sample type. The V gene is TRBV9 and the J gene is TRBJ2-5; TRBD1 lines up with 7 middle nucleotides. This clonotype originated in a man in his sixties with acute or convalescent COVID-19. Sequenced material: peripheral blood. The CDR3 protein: CASSVAGGGETQYF. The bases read TGTGCCAGCAGCGTAGCAGGGGGTGGGGAGACCCAGTACTTC.